This passage covers 18 T cell receptor beta chains from one sample sequenced in a study of graft-versus-host responses after intestinal transplantation. Generated by immunoSEQ multiplex PCR, the TCRdb table keeps only in-frame clones and is missing some. The sample has approximately 13,000 clones; just over 35% are singletons. CFSE-labeled responder cells (approximately 200,000) were plated with approximately 200,000 irradiated, violet-dye-labeled stimulator cells. This specimen was alloreactive CD8+ T cells from a mixed lymphocyte reaction culture, taken before intestinal transplant. The subset denotes: CFSE-low proliferating T cells sorted from roughly six-day pre-transplant mixed lymphocyte reaction (GvH or HvG direction). Receptors were obtained from a human patient who received an intestinal transplant.

This clone was recorded only once. This rearrangement joins TRBV5-6 to TRBJ2-3; D is ambiguous. This CDR3 contains 12 residues. Germline V lookup: CDR1 SGHDT, CDR2 YYEEEE. Trimming left V 0 bases short and J 6 bases short, with 5 bases between. The CDR3 DNA reads TGTGCCAGCAGCTTGGCCGGGGATACGCAGTATTTT. Translation gives CASSLAGDTQYF.

This clone was detected only a few times. This sequence joins TRBV9 and TRBJ2-1; no definite D call. The CDR3 sequence is 14 residues long. V was shortened by 1 base and J by 6 bases, with 11 bases between the two germline ends. Germline assignment: CDR1 SGDLS and CDR2 YYNGEE. The CDR3 here is CASSVSDPSNEQFF. In DNA form, the CDR3 reads TGTGCCAGCAGCGTATCGGACCCCTCCAATGAGCAGTTCTTC.

V gene TRBV14 combines with J gene TRBJ1-1, with 7 bases identical to TRBD1. V lost 5 bases to trimming and J lost 7 bases; unmatched junction nucleotides: 13. Per germline, CDR1 SGHDN and CDR2 FVKESK. There are 15 residues in the CDR3. CDR3 region: CASSYVTGAVGEAFF. CDR3 nucleotide sequence: TGTGCCAGCAGCTATGTCACAGGGGCGGTGGGTGAAGCTTTCTTT.

There are a few counts of this clone. The rearrangement links TRBV2 to TRBJ1-1, with unresolved D. The germline V and J ends were trimmed by 4 bases and 0 bases, with 12 bases remaining between them. Germline values: CDR1 SNHLY, CDR2 FYNNEI. The CDR3 loop spans 15 amino acids. Here the CDR3 reads CASSVSGDMNTEAFF. The CDR3 bases are TGTGCCAGCAGTGTCTCAGGCGACATGAACACTGAAGCTTTCTTT.

This chain links TRBV4-2 with TRBJ2-5; D unresolved. The DNA end favors TRBJ2-7, so the J call may be wrong. The germline V gene has CDR1 LGHNA and CDR2 YNFKEQ. The length of the CDR3 is 15 residues. This CDR3 is CASSQDRSSSYEQYF. The CDR3 region has the DNA TGTGCCAGCAGCCAAGATAGGAGCAGCTCCTACGAGCAGTACTTC.

V is TRBV6-5 and J is TRBJ2-1; D not resolved. The CDR3 extends over 13 amino acids. Trimming stripped 4 bases from V and 2 bases from J, with 6 bases between. The V gene's germline CDR1 is MNHEY and CDR2 SVGAGI. DNA for the CDR3: TGTGCCAGCAGTTTCGACACCTACAATGAGCAGTTCTTC. Translating gives CASSFDTYNEQFF.

In its sample, this clone was seen a few times. The V call is TRBV6-5, the J call TRBJ2-5; 7 nucleotides line up with TRBD2. After removal of 1 base from V and 5 bases from J, the junction contained 10 bases not matched to a gene. Germline lookup yields CDR1 MNHEY and CDR2 SVGAGI. This CDR3 comprises 16 residues. This CDR3 reads CASSYLTSSSLETQYF. CDR3 bases: TGTGCCAGCAGTTACTTGACTAGCTCCTCTTTGGAGACCCAGTACTTC.

The chain is built from TRBV6-1 and TRBJ2-7; D gene unclear. The germline gives CDR1 MNHNS, CDR2 SASEGT. The V gene lost 3 bases and the J gene lost 2 bases, with 11 bases spanning the gap. CDR3 length: 14 amino acids. The CDR3 is CASSEVSATYEQYF. DNA of the CDR3: TGTGCCAGCAGTGAGGTGAGCGCTACCTACGAGCAGTACTTC.

CDR3 in amino acids: CTSSQDKGLALGTSTDTQYF. The CDR3 coding sequence is TGCACCAGCAGCCAAGATAAGGGACTAGCTTTGGGGACTAGCACAGATACGCAGTATTTT. The rearrangement joins TRBV1 to TRBJ2-3; no check of the table's D call, TRBD2, against the DNA was made. TRBV1 is a pseudogene locus. The CDR3 runs 20 residues.

This chain joins TRBV4-1 and TRBJ2-1; D remains ambiguous. The germline gives CDR1 MGHRA, CDR2 YSYEKL. The V gene lost 0 bases and the J gene lost 9 bases, with 18 bases spanning the gap. The CDR3 spans 16 residues. The chain's CDR3 is CASSQDSIVLDSEQFF. For the CDR3, the DNA is TGCGCCAGCAGCCAAGATTCAATAGTTTTAGATAGTGAGCAGTTCTTC.

V gene TRBV6-1 combines with J gene TRBJ2-7; D ambiguous. Trimming stripped 6 bases from V and 7 bases from J, with 16 bases between. This CDR3 contains 13 residues. Germline V gene data show CDR1 as MNHNS and CDR2 as SASEGT. This CDR3 reads CASSLDLTEEQYF. CDR3 nucleotide sequence: TGTGCCAGCAGCCTTGACCTGACGGAAGAGCAGTACTTC.

The rearrangement uses TRBV2 and TRBJ2-7; 7 bases are a match to TRBD1. V lost 6 bases and J lost 1; bases outside the gene matches: 6. This CDR3 region has 14 residues. CDR1 and CDR2 from the germline V gene are SNHLY and FYNNEI. CDR3 region: CASRDRLRSYEQYF. The CDR3 DNA is TGTGCCAGCAGGGACAGGTTGAGGTCCTACGAGCAGTACTTC. Full variable domain (outside the CDR3, taken from reference TRBV2 and TRBJ2-7): EPEVTQTPSHQVTQMGQEVILRCVPISNHLYFYWYRQILGQKVEFLVSFYNNEISEKSEIFDDQFSVERPDGSNFTLKIRSTKLEDSAMYFCASRDRLRSYEQYFGPGTRLTVT.

This clone is classed as medium-sized. J is TRBJ2-7 and V is TRBV13; unclear D gene. V was pared by 3 bases and J by 6 bases, with 12 bases between. The germline V gene has CDR1 PRHDT and CDR2 FYEKMQ (reference sequence). The length of the CDR3 is 13 residues. The CDR3 loop reads CASSLAGWGEQYF. In nucleotides, the CDR3 is TGTGCCAGCAGCTTGGCAGGCTGGGGCGAGCAGTACTTC. Filled out from reference TRBV13 and TRBJ2-7, the complete variable domain reads AAGVIQSPRHLIKEKRETATLKCYPIPRHDTVYWYQQGPGQDPQFLISFYEKMQSDKGSIPDRFSAQQFSDYHSELNMSSLELGDSALYFCASSLAGWGEQYFGPGTRLTVT.

The V gene is TRBV4-1, the J gene TRBJ2-2; possibly TRBD2 for D (6 bases). The CDR3 length is 16 residues. Germline V gene data show CDR1 as MGHRA and CDR2 as YSYEKL. Trimming pared 3 bases from V and 8 bases from J, leaving 19 bases between. The CDR3 is CASSQSGPGGAGELFF. The DNA for the CDR3 is TGCGCCAGCAGCCAGTCGGGACCCGGCGGGGCTGGGGAGCTGTTTTTT.

The chain couples TRBV11-2 to TRBJ2-3, with 7 bases aligning to TRBD1. The V gene's germline CDR1 is SGHAT and CDR2 FQNNGV. V trimming: 1 base; J trimming: 2 bases; junction bases outside the gene matches: 3. The CDR3 loop spans 15 amino acids. CDR3 amino acids: CASSLGGGLTDTQYF. The CDR3 nucleotides read TGTGCCAGCAGCTTAGGAGGGGGCCTCACAGATACGCAGTATTTT.

The CDR3 bases are TGCGCCAGCAGCCTGACCTCTAGCGGGGGCTCCCATACGCAGTATTTT. It codes for CASSLTSSGGSHTQYF. This chain uses TRBV5-1 with TRBJ2-3; 10 bases line up with TRBD2. V gave up 4 bases and J gave up 7 bases; unmatched junction bases: 12. This CDR3 is built from 16 residues. Germline lookup yields CDR1 SGHRS and CDR2 YFSETQ.

This clone has more than one count but fewer than ten. This chain links TRBV27 with TRBJ2-1; 11 nucleotides match TRBD2. V gave up 1 base and J gave up 5 bases; unmatched junction bases: 10. Per the germline V gene, CDR1 is MNHEY and CDR2 is SMNVEV (reference sequence). The CDR3 is 18 amino acids. Here the CDR3 DNA reads TGTGCCAGCAGTTTATTAGATCTAGCGGGGGGCCCCCACAATGAGCAGTTCTTC. Translated, it gives CASSLLDLAGGPHNEQFF.

This chain uses TRBV5-1 with TRBJ2-5; 7 nucleotides align to TRBD2. CDR3 size: 16 residues. The J segment lost 5 bases and the V segment lost 4 bases, leaving 14 bases of the junction unmatched. In germline, CDR1 is SGHRS, CDR2 YFSETQ. CDR3 region: CASSTERGPTRETQYF. The CDR3 DNA is TGCGCCAGCAGCACGGAGCGGGGACCCACTCGGGAGACCCAGTACTTC.